This TCR beta chain appears in the sequencing data of a study of cytomegalovirus exposure and HLA in healthy donors. Study conclusions and caveats: Reportedly, fewer N-insertions than the approximately 650-donor mean appeared in an Asian-associated ancestry cluster in a later analysis. TCR beta sequences reportedly predicted the HLA-A and HLA-B alleles of most subjects accurately. The study recorded over 150 TCR beta chains that were cytomegalovirus-associated. Earlier results showed most TCR beta V segments being productive about 87% or about 30% of the time.

In the case of this clone: Its antigen is currently unknown.

The CDR3 sequence is 12 residues long. From germline, CDR1 is SQVTM and CDR2 ANQGSEA. V gave up 3 bases and J gave up 4 bases; unmatched junction bases: 3. PCR primers comprised 60 Vbeta and 13 Jbeta primers. The data were produced by immunoSEQ multiplex PCR, yet TCRdb's version contains in-frame clones alone and is incomplete. Here the sample spans approximately 160,000 clones, approximately 79% being singletons. The chain links TRBV29-1 to TRBJ2-7; TRBD2 matches at 7 bases. The sequenced material came from PBMCs. The clonotype originates from a human donor in good health. This chain's CDR3 is CSVDRGGYEQYF. The DNA for the CDR3 is TGCAGCGTTGATCGGGGAGGGTACGAGCAGTACTTC.